This record covers a single T cell receptor beta chain. The count of this clonotype is one. Its cognate antigen has yet to be identified. Base qualities are not recorded, but no much larger clone differs from it by a single base. Weak support is all one read offers. This entry comes from a study of T cell repertoires in cytomegalovirus infection (dated by TCRdb to about 2019). Some background on the complete study: Peptide stimulations targeted recently identified HLA-C-restricted CMV epitopes, whose presentation resists viral immunomodulation, together with well-studied HLA-B-restricted epitopes. Donor HLA type was relevant to the analysis, as public TCR beta signatures indicated carriage of CMV infection together with the matching HLA type. The investigation overall reported the following: The ex vivo response was dominated by HLA-C-restricted CMV-specific TCR beta clonotypes, which also provided the single most frequent clonotype in two of eight donors. In both this cohort and an independent roughly 350-donor cohort, the cumulative frequency of public TCR beta family members distinguished carriers of CMV infection plus the relevant HLA type.

What the treatment or condition label conveys for this sample: in vitro stimulation with specific CMV peptide epitopes to enrich CMV-specific T cells. TCRdb names Illumina HiSeq 1500 as the instrument used. The public reads were quality trimmed at Q25 with fastp and then assembled into clones with MiXCR by TCRdb, keeping productive beta chains. Entries that share a CDR3 protein sequence are merged under the most common genes and DNA. For this sample the table gives some 800,000 distinct CDR3 sequences, of which 25% to 35% were detected only once. About an eighth of the sample is in the top ten clones. Sequenced here: cultured CD8+ T cells from PBMCs, sampled from culture after CMV antigen stimulation. This clonotype originated in a human donor in good health (CMV status not recorded). Some clones in this sample may be carry-over from other donors' samples.

The CDR3 protein is CASSYSTEDQPQHF. The nucleotide sequence reads as follows: TGTGCCAGCAGTTACTCGACGGAAGATCAGCCCCAGCATTTT. The chain was built from TRBV6-5 and TRBJ1-5; no D gene is confidently identified. The germline ends are 8 bases apart after V is trimmed by 0 bases and J by 5 bases. CDR1 and CDR2 were assigned from the germline V gene as MNHEY and SVGAGI. The CDR3 runs 14 residues from the cysteine to the phenylalanine. CDR3 DNA only is kept here, 42 bases in frame from base 1.